The 10 T cell receptor beta chains presented below share a single source sample, sequenced in a study of T-cell memory formation after mild COVID-19. In TCRdb, the 5' RACE reads were re-called with MiXCR into one record per CDR3 protein. The sample carries under 200,000 distinct CDR3 sequences, approximately 13% recorded once. The material sequenced was PBMCs or a T cell subset sorted from them (not recorded which). These receptors originate from a man younger than 35 who had mild COVID-19 (a few samples of this study predate the infection). Cell type and time point are not known.

The chain couples TRBV5-1 to TRBJ2-3; D is uncertain. This CDR3 has 14 amino acids. V was cut by 4 bases and J by 2 bases, with 11 bases left in between. Germline V CDR1 and CDR2: SGHRS, YFSETQ. This CDR3 is CASSGVWYTDTQYF. The CDR3, as DNA: TGCGCCAGCAGCGGGGTATGGTACACAGATACGCAGTATTTT.

V and J are TRBV7-3 and TRBJ1-1, with 9 bases that match TRBD1. The germline gives CDR1 SGHTA, CDR2 FQGTGA. The CDR3 extends over 15 amino acids. J gave up 4 bases and V 8 bases, and 11 bases lay outside the gene matches. The CDR3 nucleotides are TGTGCCAGCGGGCGTTCGGCGGGACAGGGCACTGAAGCTTTCTTT. Translating it yields CASGRSAGQGTEAFF.

This clonotype was seen a few times. Here the CDR3 reads CASSSSTSGGDEQFF. The CDR3, as DNA: TGTGCCAGCTCCTCATCGACTAGCGGGGGCGATGAGCAGTTCTTC. The rearrangement uses TRBV18 and TRBJ2-1; 12 bases line up with TRBD2. V gave up 6 bases and J gave up 8 bases; unmatched junction bases: 8. Germline CDR1 reads KGHSH; CDR2 reads LQKENI. The CDR3 contains 15 residues.

This clonotype appeared many times. The chain combines TRBV4-1 with TRBJ1-6, with 7 nucleotides matching TRBD1. V dropped 4 bases and J dropped 6; count of bases not matched to a gene: 18. This CDR3 region has 19 residues. Germline V gene lookup returns CDR1 MGHRA and CDR2 YSYEKL. CDR3 nucleotides: TGCGCCAGCAGCCCAGGACCGGACAGGACCCTTACCCTTAATTCACCCCTCCACTTT. Translated: CASSPGPDRTLTLNSPLHF.

This clonotype was recorded a few times. The gene calls are TRBV6-5 and TRBJ1-1; maybe TRBD1 (5 bases). The ends were cut back, 6 bases at V and 3 bases at J, with 11 bases in the middle. The CDR3 consists of 13 residues. The germline V gene has CDR1 MNHEY and CDR2 SVGAGI. CDR3 region: CASRWGGDTEAFF. CDR3 coding DNA: TGTGCCAGCAGATGGGGCGGGGACACTGAAGCTTTCTTT.

This clonotype was found a few times. The V and J genes are TRBV6-5 and TRBJ1-3; the match to TRBD1 covers 7 bases. The V gene end was trimmed by 6 bases and the J gene end by 3 bases; junction bases not matched to a gene: 11. Germline assignment: CDR1 MNHEY and CDR2 SVGAGI. This CDR3 region has 16 residues. The DNA of the CDR3 is TGTGCCAGCAGGCCATTTCAGGGGGGATATGGAAACACCATATATTTT. This translates into CASRPFQGGYGNTIYF.

This clonotype was found a few times. The genes are TRBV5-1 and TRBJ1-6; D not resolved. Germline V CDR1 and CDR2: SGHRS, YFSETQ. The CDR3 has 12 amino acids. Trimming stripped 5 bases from V and 4 bases from J, with 4 bases between. The CDR3 protein is CASSGYNSPLHF. The CDR3 DNA reads as TGCGCCAGCAGTGGGTATAATTCACCCCTCCACTTT.

To note about this clonotype: A much larger clone lies a single base off, so this may be a read error. The chain is built from TRBV7-2 and TRBJ1-5; D perhaps matches TRBD1 (5 bases). The V end was cut by 5 bases, the J end by 14 bases, with 19 bases between. The germline V gene encodes CDR1 SGHTA and CDR2 FQGNSA. This CDR3 spans 13 amino acids. The CDR3 loop is CASSQRQAGTKHF. The CDR3 nucleotides read TGTGCCAGCAGCCAACGGCAGGCAGGGACCAAGCATTTT.

This clonotype has just a few counts. The chain combines TRBV18 with TRBJ2-7; 11 bases are a match to TRBD1. Germline V CDR1 and CDR2: KGHSH, LQKENI. The J segment lost 1 base and the V segment lost 3 bases, leaving 2 bases of the junction unmatched. The CDR3 is 15 residues long. CDR3 residues: CASSPGQGGSYEQYV. As DNA, the CDR3 is TGTGCCAGCTCACCGGGACAGGGGGGGTCCTACGAGCAGTACGTC.

The chain employs TRBV9 and TRBJ1-3, with no clear D. Trimming took off 3 bases at V and 4 bases at J, with 8 bases between the two ends. The CDR3 runs 13 residues. The germline CDR1 and CDR2 sequences are SGDLS and YYNGEE. The CDR3 nucleotides are TGTGCCAGCAGCGGGCCCGGAGGAAACACCATATATTTT. This codes for CASSGPGGNTIYF.